Each of the 29 T cell receptor beta chains below was sequenced from the same sample in a study of T-cell memory formation after mild COVID-19. In TCRdb, the 5' RACE reads were re-called with MiXCR into one record per CDR3 protein. The sample lists about 430,000 distinct CDR3 sequences, roughly 17% seen once, with about 22% in the top ten. The sample consisted of PBMCs or a T cell subset sorted from them (not recorded which). The receptor set was obtained from a man aged 18 to 35 who had mild COVID-19 (a few samples of this study predate the infection). Cell type and time point are not known.

This clonotype was picked up a small number of times. This rearrangement joins TRBV4-1 to TRBJ2-7; either TRBD1 or TRBD2 may supply D (5 bases each). The CDR3 extends over 14 amino acids. Between the trimmed V and J ends, which lost 4 bases and 6 bases, there was a span of 16 bases. Germline CDR1 reads MGHRA; CDR2 reads YSYEKL. The chain's CDR3 is CASSPAGTRGEQYV. CDR3 DNA sequence: TGCGCCAGCAGCCCAGCCGGGACCCGGGGCGAGCAGTACGTC.

This clonotype was observed many times. This chain connects TRBV5-1 to TRBJ2-1, with TRBD1 matching over 7 bases. The ends lost 0 bases at V and 8 bases at J; junction bases unmatched: 8. CDR3 length: 15 residues. Per the germline V gene, CDR1 is SGHRS and CDR2 is YFSETQ. The CDR3 DNA reads TGCGCCAGCAGCTTGGTAGAGGGGGCTGTAGATGAGCAGTTCTTC. Translating gives CASSLVEGAVDEQFF.

This clonotype came up a few times. This rearrangement joins TRBV6-1 to TRBJ2-7, with a possible D match to TRBD1 (5 bases). CDR1 is MNHNS, CDR2 SASEGT, per germline. The CDR3 runs to 14 residues. Between the trimmed V and J ends, which lost 3 bases and 0 bases, there was a span of 9 bases. The DNA of the CDR3 is TGTGCCAGCAGTGATCGGACAAGCTCCTACGAGCAGTACTTC. Its translation: CASSDRTSSYEQYF.

This clonotype showed up just a few times. The V and J genes are TRBV6-5 and TRBJ2-5, with D tentatively TRBD2 (7 bases). The CDR3 is 15 amino acids. From germline, CDR1 is MNHEY and CDR2 SVGAGI. V was trimmed by 1 base and J by 4 bases, leaving 13 bases between them. The CDR3 sequence is CASSYFGGQGETQYF. The DNA for the CDR3 is TGTGCCAGCAGTTACTTCGGGGGGCAAGGAGAGACCCAGTACTTC.

This clonotype occurred a few times. In nucleotides, the CDR3 is TGTGCCACCAGAGGGGAAGCGGGAGAGACCCAGTACTTC. Translated: CATRGEAGETQYF. V and J are TRBV24-1 and TRBJ2-5, with D possibly TRBD2 on 6 matching bases. Deletions cut 7 bases from V and 4 bases from J, with 12 bases between. Germline CDR1 reads KGHDR; CDR2 reads SFDVKD. This CDR3 comprises 13 residues.

The chain uses TRBV4-1 and TRBJ2-3, with D perhaps TRBD2 (6 bases). V lost 0 bases to trimming and J lost 9 bases, with 22 bases between them. CDR3 length equals 17 residues. Per the germline V gene, CDR1 is MGHRA and CDR2 is YSYEKL. The CDR3 reads CASSQDRPRGSLETQYF. CDR3 coding DNA: TGCGCCAGCAGCCAAGATCGGCCGCGGGGAAGCTTGGAGACGCAGTATTTT.

The V call is TRBV12-3 or TRBV12-4, the J call TRBJ1-2; D gene unclear. CDR3 length: 11 amino acids. V lost 3 bases and J 9 bases, leaving 8 bases between the germline ends. The chain's CDR3 is CASSFFSSYTF. For the CDR3, the DNA is TGTGCCAGCAGTTTTTTTTCTAGCTACACCTTC.

The J gene is TRBJ1-1, the V gene TRBV3-1; TRBD1 is a possible D gene (6 bases). Germline-derived CDR1 and CDR2 are LGHDT and YNNKEL (reference sequence). The CDR3 length is 15 residues. V lost 0 bases to trimming and J lost 0 bases, with 8 bases between them. In DNA form, the CDR3 reads TGTGCCAGCAGCCAAGAGGACAGCATGAACACTGAAGCTTTCTTT. Protein: CASSQEDSMNTEAFF.

This clonotype was recorded a few times. The CDR3 sequence is CASSQDGWGRDSYEQYF. DNA of the CDR3: TGCGCCAGCAGCCAAGATGGATGGGGACGGGACTCCTACGAGCAGTACTTC. The chain uses TRBV4-3 and TRBJ2-7; tentatively, D is TRBD1 or TRBD2 (5 bases each). V lost 0 bases and J 0 bases, leaving 15 bases between the germline ends. The length of the CDR3 is 17 residues. Looked up from germline, CDR1 is LGHNA and CDR2 is YSLEER.

The V call is TRBV11-1, the J call TRBJ1-1, with a possible D match to TRBD1 (6 bases). V shed 4 bases and J shed 0 bases, with 24 bases lying between them. This CDR3 is 19 amino acids long. CDR1 is SGHAT and CDR2 is FQDESV in the germline V gene (reference sequence). The CDR3 reads CASSSPGESSGFMNTEAFF. The CDR3 bases are TGTGCCAGCAGCTCGCCAGGGGAATCGAGCGGTTTCATGAACACTGAAGCTTTCTTT.

The V and J genes are TRBV6-5 and TRBJ1-5; no definite D call. This CDR3 has 16 residues. Trimming took 11 bases from V and 0 from J, leaving 20 bases between them. Per germline, CDR1 MNHEY and CDR2 SVGAGI. The CDR3 DNA follows: TGTGCCTCACAGCCCCAGGTGCCTAGTAGCAATCAGCCCCAGCATTTT. Its protein is CASQPQVPSSNQPQHF.

This clonotype came up many times. V usage is TRBV11-2 and J usage is TRBJ2-7; TRBD2 is a possible D gene (6 bases). CDR1 is SGHAT and CDR2 is FQNNGV in the germline V gene. V was pared by 0 bases and J by 6 bases, with 15 bases between. This CDR3 spans 15 amino acids. The CDR3 spells CASSLEGLPCREQYV. Written as DNA, the CDR3 is TGTGCCAGCAGCTTAGAGGGACTCCCCTGCCGCGAGCAGTACGTC.

The gene calls are TRBV29-1 and TRBJ2-1; D is unresolved. The germline V gene encodes CDR1 SQVTM and CDR2 ANQGSEA. The CDR3 spans 10 residues. V lost 4 bases to trimming and J lost 8 bases, with 6 bases between them. The CDR3: CSVVGHEQFF. The CDR3, as DNA: TGCAGCGTTGTGGGCCATGAGCAGTTCTTC.

The chain uses TRBV10-3 and TRBJ2-7, with no clear D. Germline V gives CDR1 ENHRY, CDR2 SYGVKD. The CDR3 consists of 13 residues. The CDR3 is CAISELGTYEQYV. DNA of the CDR3: TGTGCCATCAGTGAGCTCGGCACTTACGAGCAGTACGTT.

V and J are TRBV4-1 and TRBJ2-3; 7 bases are shared with TRBD2. CDR1 is MGHRA and CDR2 is YSYEKL in the germline V gene. The CDR3 length is 15 residues. Trimming removed 2 bases from V and 4 bases from J; junction bases left unmatched: 6. In nucleotides, the CDR3 is TGCGCCAGCAGCCAACCCGGACTAGGGGCAGATACGCAGTATTTT. Protein: CASSQPGLGADTQYF.

The sample holds a few counts of this clonotype. The genes are TRBV28 and TRBJ2-7; maybe TRBD1 (6 bases). Trimming took 2 bases from V and 1 from J, leaving 9 bases between them. This CDR3 is built from 14 residues. Germline CDR1 MDHEN, CDR2 SYDVKM. CDR3 amino acids: CASSLGGQSYEQYV. Here the CDR3 DNA reads TGTGCCAGCAGTTTAGGGGGCCAATCCTACGAGCAGTACGTC.

This clonotype was seen once. The V and J genes are TRBV5-1 and TRBJ1-1, with D tentatively TRBD1 (5 bases). The CDR3 runs to 14 residues. Deletions cut 5 bases from V and 5 bases from J, with 16 bases between. The germline V gene encodes CDR1 SGHRS and CDR2 YFSETQ. CDR3 sequence reads: CASSKVGVRTEAFF. CDR3 sequence (DNA): TGCGCCAGCAGTAAGGTGGGGGTCAGGACTGAAGCTTTCTTT.

This clonotype came up a few times. The rearrangement uses TRBV6-6 and TRBJ1-6; the D gene is possibly TRBD1 (5 bases). V lost 6 bases, J lost 7 bases, and 16 bases lay in between. This CDR3 has 15 amino acids. Germline assignment: CDR1 MNHNY and CDR2 SVGAGI (reference sequence). Here the CDR3 DNA reads TGTGCCAGCAGGGGGCCGGGTTATCGCAATTCACCCCTCCACTTT. Its translation: CASRGPGYRNSPLHF.

The chain is built from TRBV10-3 and TRBJ1-5, with D tentatively TRBD1 (6 bases). Trimming shortened V by 4 bases and J by 5 bases, and 12 bases separated the two germline ends. The CDR3 contains 14 residues. Germline V gene lookup returns CDR1 ENHRY and CDR2 SYGVKD. CDR3 sequence reads: CAISGGQRDQPQHF. The CDR3 bases are TGTGCCATCAGTGGGGGACAACGGGATCAGCCCCAGCATTTT.

This clonotype came up a few times. The chain has TRBV4-2 and TRBJ2-7; TRBD2 might be the D (5 bases). V was cut by 0 bases and J by 0 bases, with 24 bases left in between. This CDR3 contains 20 residues. Germline V gene data show CDR1 as LGHNA and CDR2 as YNFKEQ. DNA for the CDR3: TGTGCCAGCAGCCAAGATGGAGGCCTGTGGTTGGCACGCAGCTCCTACGAGCAGTACTTC. This encodes CASSQDGGLWLARSSYEQYF.

CDR3 residues: CASAAGVFPEAFF. The DNA for the CDR3 is TGTGCTAGTGCCGCCGGGGTCTTCCCTGAAGCTTTCTTT. This chain connects TRBV12-5 to TRBJ1-1; D remains unclear. The V and J ends lost 7 bases and 6 bases respectively, with 15 bases between them. The CDR3 is 13 amino acids. From germline, CDR1 is LGHNT and CDR2 FRNRAP.

The sample holds many counts of this clonotype. The rearrangement links TRBV7-9 to TRBJ1-1, with D unresolved. The CDR3 consists of 13 residues. CDR1 is SEHNR and CDR2 is FQNEAQ in the germline V gene (reference sequence). With 5 bases removed from V and 1 base from J, the gap between germline ends came to 8 bases. The CDR3 loop is CASSARTNTEAFF. CDR3 nucleotides: TGTGCCAGCAGCGCCCGCACGAACACTGAAGCTTTCTTT.

In this sample, this clonotype turned up a few times. J is TRBJ2-7 and V is TRBV7-6; the D is unclear. This CDR3 is built from 13 residues. Trimming removed 4 bases at V and 5 bases at J, with 12 bases between. CDR1 is SGHVS, CDR2 FNYEAQ, per germline. DNA of the CDR3: TGTGCCAGCAGCTACTATGACCCCAACGAGCAGTACGTC. This sequence encodes CASSYYDPNEQYV.

This clonotype was detected a few times. The V call is TRBV14, the J call TRBJ1-6; D unclear. CDR3 length equals 12 residues. V lost 0 bases and J lost 14, with 8 bases in between. CDR1 is SGHDN and CDR2 is FVKESK in the germline V gene. In nucleotides, the CDR3 is TGTGCCAGCAGCCAAGAAAGTTCTTCCCTCCACTTT. It specifies CASSQESSSLHF.

This clonotype turned up a few times. The genes are TRBV7-2 and TRBJ1-5; 8 nucleotides line up with TRBD1. Germline CDR1 SGHTA, CDR2 FQGNSA. CDR3 length: 17 residues. After removal of 3 bases from V and 1 base from J, the junction contained 8 bases not matched to a gene. Written as DNA, the CDR3 is TGTGCCAGCAGCTTCGTATCACAGGGGGGGAGCAATCAGCCCCAGCATTTT. It is translated as CASSFVSQGGSNQPQHF.

This clonotype was seen only a few times. The chain carries TRBV18 and TRBJ2-2; 7 nucleotides agree with TRBD1. Losses at the gene ends were 5 bases for V and 2 bases for J; bases not matched to a gene: 8. This CDR3 is built from 16 residues. Looked up from germline, CDR1 is KGHSH and CDR2 is LQKENI. The CDR3 spells CASSAGTGVNTGELFF. CDR3 nucleotide sequence: TGTGCCAGCTCAGCCGGAACAGGGGTAAACACCGGGGAGCTGTTTTTT.

This clonotype has just a few counts. This chain uses TRBV4-3 with TRBJ1-2; 9 bases match TRBD1. Per germline, CDR1 LGHNA and CDR2 YSLEER. Losses at the gene ends were 5 bases for V and 8 bases for J; bases not matched to a gene: 15. The CDR3 contains 16 residues. The CDR3 sequence is CASSKGQGLRVRGYTF. The DNA of the CDR3 is TGCGCCAGCAGCAAAGGACAGGGGCTAAGAGTGAGAGGCTACACCTTC.

The chain uses TRBV7-3 and TRBJ2-1; D remains ambiguous. The CDR3 totals 13 residues. CDR1 SGHTA and CDR2 FQGTGA come from the germline V gene. V lost 5 bases and J 6 bases, leaving 11 bases between the germline ends. DNA of the CDR3: TGTGCCAGCAGCCTGCAGGTTCTCAATGAGCAGTTCTTC. This sequence encodes CASSLQVLNEQFF.

This clonotype has more than one count but fewer than ten. The CDR3, as DNA: TGCGCCAGCACCCTCGGGGTTAGCCGAGCCTACGAGCAGTACTTC. It codes for CASTLGVSRAYEQYF. This chain uses TRBV5-1 with TRBJ2-7, with a weak D call TRBD2 (5 bases). Trimming pared 6 bases from V and 2 bases from J, leaving 18 bases between. This CDR3 has 15 residues. Germline CDR1 SGHRS, CDR2 YFSETQ.